The 9 T cell receptor beta chains in this list originate from one sample, sequenced in a study of regulatory T cells in long-lasting Graves disease. iRepertoire HTBI primers and Arm-PCR of CDR3 regions built TCR beta libraries. TCRdb fed the multiplex PCR reads into MiXCR, producing one record per CDR3 protein. The sample carries about 300,000 distinct CDR3 sequences, 18% recorded once. Time point here: newly diagnosed GD, antithyroid drugs for less than 3 months. Construction of the TCR library relied on RNA isolated from PBMCs. This sample comprised peripheral blood mononuclear cells (PBMCs), obtained at new diagnosis, from a patient treated with antithyroid drugs. These receptors all stem from a female donor with Graves disease.

Turning to this clonotype: A far larger clone is just one base off, so this is likely a read error. CDR3 nucleotide sequence: TGTGCCGGCAGCTCGGGGGCTCAAGAGACCCAGTACTTC. Translating it yields CAGSSGAQETQYF. The J gene is TRBJ2-4, the V gene TRBV11-2; D is tentatively TRBD1 or TRBD2 (6 bases each). The end of the DNA is better explained by TRBJ2-5, so the J call may be wrong. CDR1 and CDR2 (germline): SGHAT, FQNNGV. The CDR3 has 13 residues.

V usage is TRBV7-9 and J usage is TRBJ1-2; D is ambiguous. The CDR3 is 12 amino acids. Germline V lookup: CDR1 SEHNR, CDR2 FQNEAQ (reference sequence). As DNA, the CDR3 is TGTGCAATCTCGGGCTTGCACTATGGCTACACCTTC. Translating gives CAISGLHYGYTF.

This clonotype was counted ten times or more. This rearrangement joins TRBV24-1 to TRBJ2-1; TRBD1 agrees at 8 bases. The CDR3 is 11 amino acids. Per germline, CDR1 KGHDR and CDR2 SFDVKD. V gave up 11 bases and J gave up 8 bases; unmatched junction bases: 4. The CDR3 coding sequence is TGTGCCAGCCAACAGGGGGATGAGCAGTTCTTC. Translated, it gives CASQQGDEQFF.

As regards this clonotype: A much larger clone lies one base from this, so it may be a read error. The V call is TRBV6-1, the J call TRBJ2-1; 10 bases line up with TRBD2. The CDR3 contains 16 residues. V shed 6 bases and J 5 bases; nucleotides not matched to a gene: 10. CDR1 and CDR2 from the germline V gene are MNHNS and SASEGT. The DNA of the CDR3 is TGTGCCAGCAGCCCAACCGGGACTAGCGTTCACAATGAGCAGTTCTTC. Protein product: CASSPTGTSVHNEQFF.

The chain employs TRBV6-1 and TRBJ2-2; D unclear. CDR1 and CDR2 from the germline V gene are MNHNS and SASEGT. Deletions cut 8 bases from V and 7 bases from J, with 14 bases between. The CDR3 covers 13 residues. DNA of the CDR3: TGTGCCAGCGCCGCCTACCAGATCGGGGAGCTGTTTTTT. This encodes CASAAYQIGELFF.

This clonotype was found many times. The chain carries TRBV24-1 and TRBJ2-5; the match to TRBD2 covers 11 bases. Germline lookup yields CDR1 KGHDR and CDR2 SFDVKD. Trimming removed 12 bases from V and 1 base from J; junction bases left unmatched: 15. The CDR3 totals 17 residues. The CDR3 nucleotides are TGTGCCTCGTCACCCGGGACTAGCGGATTTTCCCAAGAGACCCAGTACTTC. Its translation is CASSPGTSGFSQETQYF.

This clonotype was recorded at least ten times. The chain has TRBV6-1 and TRBJ2-7; 13 positions match TRBD2. There are 14 residues in the CDR3. Germline V lookup: CDR1 MNHNS, CDR2 SASEGT. The junction had 2 bases not matched to a gene; V was cut back by 7 bases and J by 2 bases. CDR3 residues: CASTGTSGTYEQYF. For the CDR3, the DNA is TGTGCCAGCACTGGGACTAGCGGGACCTACGAGCAGTACTTC.

This chain links TRBV24-1 with TRBJ2-5; TRBD1 or TRBD2 may be the D gene (5 bases each). CDR3 size: 14 residues. The germline V gene has CDR1 KGHDR and CDR2 SFDVKD. The V end lost 3 bases, the J end lost 1 base, and 8 bases lay between the germline ends. CDR3 nucleotides: TGTGCCACCAGTGATACGGGACCCCAAGAGACCCAGTACTTC. Translation: CATSDTGPQETQYF.

This clonotype was counted at least ten times. CDR3: CASSPNVAGVVYEQYF. Written as DNA, the CDR3 is TGTGCCAGCAGCCCGAACGTAGCGGGAGTCGTATACGAGCAGTACTTC. The chain uses TRBV11-2 and TRBJ2-7; TRBD2 matches at 9 bases. This CDR3 has 16 amino acids. Trimming cost V 5 bases and J 4 bases; bases outside gene matches: 12. Germline V gives CDR1 SGHAT, CDR2 FQNNGV.